This T cell receptor (beta chain) appears in the sequencing data of a study of blood T cell repertoires in COVID-19. Looked up from germline, CDR1 is SGHTA and CDR2 is FQGTGA. The V end lost 5 bases, the J end lost 4 bases, and 9 bases lay between the germline ends. The CDR3 loop spans 13 amino acids. Clones were sequenced by immunoSEQ multiplex PCR, and TCRdb holds only the in-frame ones, with some missing. The data show about 230,000 clones, around 90% seen once. This sequence originates from a man in his thirties or forties who had recovered from COVID-19. Sample: PBMCs or T cells enriched from blood (not recorded which). This chain connects TRBV7-3 to TRBJ2-1; D may be TRBD1 (6 bases). The CDR3 spells CASSPGQYNEQFF. For the CDR3, the DNA is TGTGCCAGCAGCCCTGGACAGTACAATGAGCAGTTCTTC.